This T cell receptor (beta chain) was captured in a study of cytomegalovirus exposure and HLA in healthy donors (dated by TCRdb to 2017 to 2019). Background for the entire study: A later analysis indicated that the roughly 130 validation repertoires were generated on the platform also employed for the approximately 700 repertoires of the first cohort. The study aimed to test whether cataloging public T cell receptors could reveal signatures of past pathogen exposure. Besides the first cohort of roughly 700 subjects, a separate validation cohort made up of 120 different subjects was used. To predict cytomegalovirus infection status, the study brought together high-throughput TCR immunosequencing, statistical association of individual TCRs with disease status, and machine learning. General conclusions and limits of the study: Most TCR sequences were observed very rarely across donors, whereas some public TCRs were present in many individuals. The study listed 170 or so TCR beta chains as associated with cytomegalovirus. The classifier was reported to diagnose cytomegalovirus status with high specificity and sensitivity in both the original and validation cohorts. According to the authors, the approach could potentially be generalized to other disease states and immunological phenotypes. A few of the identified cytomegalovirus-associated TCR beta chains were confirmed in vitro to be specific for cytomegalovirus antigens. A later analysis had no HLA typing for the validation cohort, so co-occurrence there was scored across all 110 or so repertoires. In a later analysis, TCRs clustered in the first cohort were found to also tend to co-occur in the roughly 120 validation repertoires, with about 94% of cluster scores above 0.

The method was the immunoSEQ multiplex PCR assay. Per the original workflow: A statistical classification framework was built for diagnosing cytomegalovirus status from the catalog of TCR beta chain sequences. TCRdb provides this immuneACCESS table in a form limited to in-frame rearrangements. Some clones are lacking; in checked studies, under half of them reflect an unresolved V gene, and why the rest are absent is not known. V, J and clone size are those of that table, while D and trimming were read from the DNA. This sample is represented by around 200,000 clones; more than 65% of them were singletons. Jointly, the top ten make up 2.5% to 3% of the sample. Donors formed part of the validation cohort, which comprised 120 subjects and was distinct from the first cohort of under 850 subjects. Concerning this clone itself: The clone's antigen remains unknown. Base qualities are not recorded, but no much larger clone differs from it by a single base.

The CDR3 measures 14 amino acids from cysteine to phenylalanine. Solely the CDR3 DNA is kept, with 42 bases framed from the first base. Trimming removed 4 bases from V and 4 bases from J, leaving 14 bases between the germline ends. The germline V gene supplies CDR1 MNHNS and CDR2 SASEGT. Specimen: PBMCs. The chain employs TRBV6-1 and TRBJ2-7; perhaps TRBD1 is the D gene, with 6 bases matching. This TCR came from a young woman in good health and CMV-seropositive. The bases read TGTGCCAGCAGTGCCCCCTGGACAGCTTACGAGCAGTACTTC. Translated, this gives CASSAPWTAYEQYF.